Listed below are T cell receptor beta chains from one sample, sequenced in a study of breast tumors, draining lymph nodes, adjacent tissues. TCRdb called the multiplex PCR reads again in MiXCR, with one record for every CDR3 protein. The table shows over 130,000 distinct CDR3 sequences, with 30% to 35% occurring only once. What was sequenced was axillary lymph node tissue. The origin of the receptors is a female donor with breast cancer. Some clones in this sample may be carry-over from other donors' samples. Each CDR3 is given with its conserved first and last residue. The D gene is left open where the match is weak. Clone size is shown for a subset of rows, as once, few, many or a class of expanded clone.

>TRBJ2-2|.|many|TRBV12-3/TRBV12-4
CASRPGLMTGELFF
TGTGCCAGCAGACCGGGACTTATGACCGGGGAGCTGTTTTTT
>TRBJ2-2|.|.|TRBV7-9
CASSSATVNTGELFF
TGTGCCAGCAGCTCAGCGACAGTGAACACCGGGGAGCTGTTTTTT
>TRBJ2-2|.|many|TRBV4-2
CASSLLGGGGWSGELFF
TGTGCCAGCAGCCTCCTGGGAGGGGGGGGCTGGTCCGGGGAGCTGTTTTTT
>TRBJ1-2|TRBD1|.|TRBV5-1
CASSVLGQGAYGYTF
TGTGCCAGCAGCGTCCTCGGACAGGGAGCTTATGGCTACACCTTC
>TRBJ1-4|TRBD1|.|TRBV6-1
CASAPGRGGEKLFF
TGTGCCAGCGCTCCCGGCAGGGGGGGTGAAAAACTGTTTTTT
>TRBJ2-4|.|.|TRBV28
CAGSLFSNWDIQYF
TGTGCCGGCAGTTTATTTAGCAATTGGGACATTCAGTACTTC
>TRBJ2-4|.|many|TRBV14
CASSQGGWSGKNIQYF
TGTGCCAGCAGCCAAGGGGGGTGGAGTGGCAAAAACATTCAGTACTTC
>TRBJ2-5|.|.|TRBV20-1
CSASRQGRGETQYF
TGCAGTGCTAGTAGGCAGGGGAGGGGGGAGACCCAGTACTTC
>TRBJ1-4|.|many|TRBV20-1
CSARGSVTNEKLFF
TGCAGTGCCCGGGGCAGCGTCACTAATGAAAAACTGTTTTTT
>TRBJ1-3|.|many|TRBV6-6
CASTSQGIGNTIYF
TGTGCCAGCACCTCCCAGGGGATAGGAAACACCATATATTTT
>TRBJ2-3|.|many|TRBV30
CAWSLDTQYF
TGTGCCTGGAGTTTAGATACGCAGTATTTT
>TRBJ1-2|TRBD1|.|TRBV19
CASTRRGTGLKSNYGSTF
TGTGCCAGTACCCGACGGGGGACAGGGCTAAAATCTAACTATGGCTCCACCTTC
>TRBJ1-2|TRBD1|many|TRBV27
CASRRQGRDGYTF
TGTGCCAGCAGAAGACAGGGGAGGGATGGCTACACCTTC
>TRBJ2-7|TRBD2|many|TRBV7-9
CASSSGTSVDLYEAEQYF
TGTGCCAGCAGCTCCGGGACTAGCGTCGATCTCTACGAGGCCGAGCAGTACTTC
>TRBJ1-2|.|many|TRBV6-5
CASSARRDGGYYGYTF
TGTGCCAGCAGTGCACGAAGGGACGGCGGGTACTATGGCTACACCTTC
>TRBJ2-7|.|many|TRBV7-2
CASSPTGQSYEQYF
TGTGCCAGCAGCCCTACTGGACAGAGCTACGAGCAGTACTTC
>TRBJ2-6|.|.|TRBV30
CAWKSGVGANVLTF
TGTGCCTGGAAGAGTGGGGTGGGTGCCAACGTCCTGACTTTC
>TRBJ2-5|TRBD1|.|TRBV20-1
CSAQPGQGQETQYF
TGCAGTGCCCAACCCGGACAGGGGCAAGAGACCCAGTACTTC
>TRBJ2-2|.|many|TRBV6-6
CASRPQGGGLNTGELFF
TGTGCCAGCAGACCTCAGGGGGGAGGCTTAAACACCGGGGAGCTGTTTTTT
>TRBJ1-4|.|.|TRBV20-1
CSARISGTKEKLFF
TGCAGTGCTAGAATCAGCGGCACTAAGGAAAAACTGTTTTTT
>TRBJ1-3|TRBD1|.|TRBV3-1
CASSQVGSRGQVFGNTIYF
TGTGCCAGCAGCCAAGTTGGAAGTAGGGGGCAGGTGTTTGGAAACACCATATATTTT
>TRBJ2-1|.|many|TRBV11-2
CASSLGTEYNEQFF
TGTGCCAGCAGCTTAGGGACAGAATACAATGAGCAGTTCTTC
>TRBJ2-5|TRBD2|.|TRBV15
CATSRPFAGGYQETQYF
TGTGCCACCAGCAGGCCTTTCGCGGGGGGGTACCAAGAGACCCAGTACTTC
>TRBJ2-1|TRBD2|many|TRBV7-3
CASSFRGGQYNEQFF
TGTGCCAGCAGCTTCCGGGGGGGCCAATACAATGAGCAGTTCTTC
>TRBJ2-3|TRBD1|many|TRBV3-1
CASSQGTGSHSAQYF
TGTGCCAGCAGCCAAGGGACAGGGTCCCATTCTGCGCAGTATTTT
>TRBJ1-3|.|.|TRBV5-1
CASSGTGDREQVSSGNTIYF
TGCGCCAGCAGCGGGACGGGGGACCGTGAGCAGGTGTCCTCTGGAAACACCATATATTTT
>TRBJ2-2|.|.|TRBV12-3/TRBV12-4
CASSSRQNTGELFF
TGTGCCAGCAGTTCACGACAGAACACCGGGGAGCTGTTTTTT
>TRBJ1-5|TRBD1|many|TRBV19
CASSKTWDRYHQPQHF
TGTGCCAGTAGTAAGACCTGGGACAGGTACCATCAGCCCCAGCATTTT
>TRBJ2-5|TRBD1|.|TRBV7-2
CASSRTGVVETQYF
TGTGCCAGCAGCCGGACAGGGGTAGTGGAGACCCAGTACTTC
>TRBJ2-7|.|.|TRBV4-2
CVSSQAGGTGVYEQYF
TGTGTCAGCAGCCAAGCAGGTGGGACTGGTGTGTACGAGCAGTACTTC
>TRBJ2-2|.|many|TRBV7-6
CASSLVGRGGIGELFF
TGTGCCAGCAGCTTAGTTGGCAGGGGAGGTATCGGGGAGCTGTTTTTT
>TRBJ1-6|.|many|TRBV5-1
CASSFGSSYNSPLHF
TGCGCCAGCAGCTTTGGGAGCTCCTATAATTCACCCCTCCACTTT
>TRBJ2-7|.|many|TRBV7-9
CASSLDGSYEQYF
TGTGCCAGCAGCTTAGACGGTTCCTACGAGCAGTACTTC
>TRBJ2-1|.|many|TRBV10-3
CAISESNKYNEQFF
TGTGCCATCAGTGAGTCTAACAAGTACAATGAGCAGTTCTTC
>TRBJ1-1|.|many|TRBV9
CASSLDGGGNTEAFF
TGTGCCAGCAGCCTCGACGGTGGAGGAAACACTGAAGCTTTCTTT
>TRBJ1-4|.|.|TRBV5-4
CASSLGRARATRSNEKLFF
TGTGCCAGCAGCTTGGGCCGGGCCAGGGCCACGAGGTCGAATGAAAAACTGTTTTTT
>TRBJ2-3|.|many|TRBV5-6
CASSLEVPDTQYF
TGTGCCAGCAGCTTGGAAGTCCCAGATACGCAGTATTTT
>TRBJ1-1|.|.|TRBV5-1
CASSLLSANTEAFF
TGCGCCAGCAGCTTGTTGTCTGCGAACACTGAAGCTTTCTTT
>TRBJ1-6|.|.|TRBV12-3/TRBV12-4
CASSFDSPYNSPLHF
TGTGCCAGCAGTTTTGACAGCCCCTATAATTCACCCCTCCACTTT
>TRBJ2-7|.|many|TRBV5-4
CASSLEGGTYEQYF
TGTGCCAGCAGCTTGGAGGGCGGCACCTACGAGCAGTACTTC
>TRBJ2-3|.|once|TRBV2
CASSEEHPSTDTQYF
TGTGCCAGCAGTGAAGAACACCCGAGCACAGATACGCAGTATTTT
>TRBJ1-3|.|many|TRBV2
CASSERRNSGNTIYF
TGTGCCAGCAGTGAACGACGGAACTCTGGAAACACCATATATTTT
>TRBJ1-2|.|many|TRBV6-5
CASSRTSTRSAGYTF
TGTGCCAGCAGTCGAACCTCGACCCGGTCGGCGGGCTACACCTTC
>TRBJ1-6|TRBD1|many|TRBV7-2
CASSLGTGYSPLHF
TGTGCCAGCAGCTTAGGGACAGGGTATTCACCCCTCCACTTT
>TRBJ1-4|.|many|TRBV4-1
CASSHSGTSDRDEKLFF
TGCGCCAGCAGCCACTCGGGGACTTCCGATCGGGATGAAAAACTGTTTTTT
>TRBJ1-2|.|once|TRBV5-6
CASSLTAGYTF
TGTGCCAGCAGCTTGACAGCTGGGTACACCTTC
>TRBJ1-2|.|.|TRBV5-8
CASSSKSPGGRRYGYTF
TGTGCCAGCAGCTCTAAGTCTCCTGGCGGGAGACGCTATGGCTACACCTTC
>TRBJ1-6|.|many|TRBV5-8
CASSLAPWGSKSSYNSPLHF
TGTGCCAGCAGCTTGGCCCCATGGGGGTCCAAAAGCTCCTATAATTCACCCCTCCACTTT